The rows below give T cell receptor beta chains drawn from one sample of a study of neurological immune-mediated disorders. TCRdb independently ran MiXCR on the 5' RACE reads; one entry per CDR3 protein. The sample has more than 30,000 distinct CDR3 sequences, over 3.5% seen once. What was sequenced was CD4+ T cells from blood. These receptors originate from a middle-aged woman in good health. CDR3s include the opening cysteine and the closing phenylalanine or tryptophan. A D gene is named only where the DNA matches it firmly. Size is stated for part of the rows, as once, few or many counts, or as a class when the clone is expanded.

D,V,J,size,DNA,CDR3
TRBD2,TRBV20-1,TRBJ2-5,many,TGCAGTGCGAGCGGGAGGATGGAAGAGACCCAGTACTTC,CSASGRMEETQYF
.,TRBV12-3/TRBV12-4,TRBJ2-5,many,TGTGCCAGCAGTTTCTGGGCCCAGGGACAAGAGACCCAGTACTTC,CASSFWAQGQETQYF
.,TRBV9,TRBJ1-2,many,TGTGCCAGCAGCGGTTTGGGGAACTATGGCTACACCTTC,CASSGLGNYGYTF
.,TRBV5-5,TRBJ2-3,many,TGTGCCAGCAGCTTGGTCGGGGGGCTCACAGATACGCAGTATTTT,CASSLVGGLTDTQYF
TRBD1,TRBV5-1,TRBJ2-2,once,TGCGCCAGCAGCCCGGACAGGGGGACCGGGGAGCTGTTTTTT,CASSPDRGTGELFF
.,TRBV5-1,TRBJ1-1,many,TGCGCCAGCAGCTTCAGACAGGAGTCTGAAGGCACTGAAGCTTTCTTT,CASSFRQESEGTEAFF
.,TRBV10-3,TRBJ1-4,many,TGTGCCATCAGTGAGTCGACTCTGACAGGTCGGGAAAAACTGTTTTTT,CAISESTLTGREKLFF
.,TRBV9,TRBJ1-6,many,TGTGCCAGCAGCGCGCGGGACCGGGTTACTTCACCCCTCCACTTT,CASSARDRVTSPLHF
.,TRBV5-1,TRBJ1-2,many,TGCGCCAGCAGCTTGGGGGACGGGATTTATGGCTACACCTTC,CASSLGDGIYGYTF
.,TRBV20-1,TRBJ2-7,many,TGCAAACCCCCCGTAGGGGGAGGGCCTCGCACCTACGAGCAGTACTTC,CKPPVGGGPRTYEQYF
.,TRBV4-1,TRBJ1-1,many,TGCGCCAGCAGCCATACACAAACAGGGAGAGGCACTGAAGCTTTCTTT,CASSHTQTGRGTEAFF
TRBD1,TRBV12-3/TRBV12-4,TRBJ1-2,many,TGTGCCAGCAGTTTCTCAGGGGGCGATGGCTACACCTTC,CASSFSGGDGYTF
TRBD2,TRBV6-5,TRBJ2-1,many,TGTGCCAGCAAGCTAGCGGGGCCAGGGGAGCAGTTCTTC,CASKLAGPGEQFF
TRBD1,TRBV20-1,TRBJ1-6,many,TGCAGTGCTCGACCCCAGGGGGACCTTGGGGCCCTCCACTTT,CSARPQGDLGALHF
.,TRBV6-5,TRBJ1-2,many,TGTGCCAGCAGTACCAGGGGACTGCCGCATAACTATGGCTACACCTTC,CASSTRGLPHNYGYTF
.,TRBV7-8,TRBJ2-7,many,TGTGCCAGCAGCTTTTCTAGCCACGAGCAGTACTTC,CASSFSSHEQYF
.,TRBV4-1,TRBJ1-5,many,TGCGCCAGCAGCCAAGATAGCAGGGCCCTCAATCAGCCCCAGCATTTT,CASSQDSRALNQPQHF
.,TRBV29-1,TRBJ1-1,.,TGCCACACGGCCCTGTCTGGCACTGAAGCTTTCTTT,CHTALSGTEAFF
.,TRBV5-1,TRBJ1-2,many,TGCGCCAGCAGTGGGGGAGTCCCCAACTATGGCTACACCTTC,CASSGGVPNYGYTF
.,TRBV20-1,TRBJ1-6,many,TGCAGTGTTGGGCGAGGCGGTTCACCCCTCCACTTT,CSVGRGGSPLHF
.,TRBV10-3,TRBJ2-5,many,TGTGCCATCAGTGAGTCGAACAATCAAGAGACCCAGTACTTC,CAISESNNQETQYF
.,TRBV29-1,TRBJ1-2,many,TGCAGCGCCCAGGATGGCACATATGGCTACACCTTC,CSAQDGTYGYTF
TRBD1,TRBV4-1,TRBJ2-3,many,TGCGCCAGCAGCCAAGGACAGGGGAGATTGACAGATACGCAGTATTTT,CASSQGQGRLTDTQYF
.,TRBV12-3/TRBV12-4,TRBJ2-3,many,TGTGCCAGCAGTTTTTCAACAAGCACAGATACGCAGTATTTT,CASSFSTSTDTQYF
TRBD1,TRBV14,TRBJ2-7,many,TGTGCCAGCAGCCAAGGGAGAAAGGACAGGCTCCGGGGTTGGGAGCAGTACTTC,CASSQGRKDRLRGWEQYF
.,TRBV5-1,TRBJ1-1,many,TGCGCCAGCAGCCGAGCCGGGACACCGAACACTGAAGCTTTCTTT,CASSRAGTPNTEAFF